These T cell receptor beta chains were read from a single sample in a study of T cell responses to AZD1222 COVID-19 vaccine. Profiling relied on immunoSEQ multiplex PCR, and the TCRdb table lists in-frame clones only, not all of them. The sample includes over 100,000 clones, less than 90% of them seen just once. The specimen comprised peripheral blood, sampled on day 0 of AZD1222 vaccination. The receptor set was obtained from an adult in good health. Both conserved end residues are part of each CDR3. D genes are given only for firm matches. The size entry is marked missing in some rows and otherwise reads once, few, many or a size class.

>.|TRBJ2-1|TRBV5-1|TRBD2|16
TGCGCCAGCAACCCCCGGGGGGTGACCGGGTCCAATGAGCAGTTCTTC
CASNPRGVTGSNEQFF
>.|TRBJ2-7|TRBV2|TRBD2|16
TGTGCCACCTTTGACCCTAGCGGAACCAGCTCCTACGAGCAGTACTTC
CATFDPSGTSSYEQYF
>.|TRBJ1-1|TRBV5-1|.|14
TGCGCCAGCAGCCGATCACAGGAGAACACTGAAGCTTTCTTT
CASSRSQENTEAFF
>.|TRBJ1-6|TRBV4-1|.|16
TGCGCCAGCAGCCAAGGCGACAGTTGGCCCCATTCACCCCTCCACTTT
CASSQGDSWPHSPLHF
>.|TRBJ1-1|TRBV3-1/TRBV3-2|TRBD1|15
TGTGCCAGCAGCCAAGAAGTCAGGAGACAGGGGGGATCTGATTTT
CASSQEVRRQGGSDF
>.|TRBJ1-1|TRBV7-9|TRBD1|14
TGTGCCAGCAGCTTAGGCGGACAGGGGGGTGAAGCTTTCTTT
CASSLGGQGGEAFF
>.|TRBJ1-2|TRBV9|TRBD1|13
TGTGCCAGCAGCTTACAGGGGGTAGGAGGCTACACCTTC
CASSLQGVGGYTF
>.|TRBJ2-5|TRBV10-1|.|16
TGCGCCAGCAGTGAGTCTACGGCGAGCGGCTCAGAGACCCAGTACTTC
CASSESTASGSETQYF
>.|TRBJ1-5|TRBV12-5|.|14
TGTGCTAGTGCCGAGGGAGGGGCAGGGCAGCCCCAGCATTTT
CASAEGGAGQPQHF
>.|TRBJ2-5|TRBV3-1/TRBV3-2|.|10
TGTGCCAGCAGCCAGGAGACCCAGTACTTC
CASSQETQYF
>.|TRBJ2-7|TRBV5-1|.|14
TGCGCCAGCAGCTTGGATCCAGGACCCTACGAGCAGTACTTC
CASSLDPGPYEQYF
>.|TRBJ2-5|TRBV30|TRBD1|15
TGTGCCTGGAGTCCCCTGGGACAGGGAGGTGAGACCCAGTACTTC
CAWSPLGQGGETQYF
>.|TRBJ2-1|TRBV7-3|TRBD2|15
TGTGCCAGCAGTCAGCTAGCGGGAGCCTTCAATGAGCAGTTCTTC
CASSQLAGAFNEQFF
>once|TRBJ1-5|TRBV7-3|.|13
TGTGCCAGCAGCCTAGGCAGGGGAGGACCCCAGCATTTT
CASSLGRGGPQHF
>.|TRBJ1-2|TRBV9|TRBD1|16
TGTGCCAGCAGCCTCGGGACAGGGTACCTTAACTATGGCTACACCTTC
CASSLGTGYLNYGYTF
>once|TRBJ1-2|TRBV2|.|14
TGTGCCAGCAGTGATGTCAGGGCAAACTATGGCTACACCTTC
CASSDVRANYGYTF
>.|TRBJ2-2|TRBV27|.|15
TGTGCCAGCAGACGAGAACTCCTTAACACCGGGGAGCTGTTTTTT
CASRRELLNTGELFF
>.|TRBJ2-4|TRBV10-1|TRBD2|12
TGCGCCAGCAGTGAGGTTAGCGGGGTTCAGTACTTC
CASSEVSGVQYF
>.|TRBJ2-1|TRBV12-5|TRBD2|20
TGTGCTAGTGGTCCCATTGGACTAGCGGGAGGGCCAGGAACCTACAATGAGCAGTTCTTC
CASGPIGLAGGPGTYNEQFF
>.|TRBJ1-2|TRBV19|.|12
TGTGCCAGTAGTATCCTCTTGGGAGGCTACACCTTC
CASSILLGGYTF
>.|TRBJ1-2|TRBV5-5|TRBD1|16
TGTGCCAGCAGCTGGCAGGGGGAGGGGGTGAACTATGGCTACACCTTC
CASSWQGEGVNYGYTF
>.|TRBJ2-1|TRBV19|.|15
TGTGCCAGTAGTATTGGAGGGAGCGCCCGCAATGAGCAGTTCTTC
CASSIGGSARNEQFF
>.|TRBJ2-1|TRBV4-2|.|14
TGTGCCAGCGGACGGGACCCCTCCTACAATGAGCAGTTCTTC
CASGRDPSYNEQFF
>.|TRBJ2-6|TRBV5-1|TRBD1|17
TGCGCCAGCAGCGCCGGGACAGCCTTCTCTGGGGCCAACGTCCTGACTTTC
CASSAGTAFSGANVLTF
>once|TRBJ1-1|TRBV9|TRBD1|16
TGTGCCAGCAGCGCAAAACCGGGACAGATAAACACTGAAGCTTTCTTT
CASSAKPGQINTEAFF
>.|TRBJ2-5|TRBV7-2|.|14
TGTGCCAGCAGCGGGGGGCATCCGCCGGAGACCCAGTACTTC
CASSGGHPPETQYF
>.|TRBJ2-2|TRBV3-1/TRBV3-2|.|13
TGTGCCAGCAGCCAACTGAGAACCGGGGAGCTGTTTTTT
CASSQLRTGELFF
>.|TRBJ1-1|TRBV5-6|.|13
TGTGCCAGCAGCAAGGTGACGGACACTGAAGCTTTCTTT
CASSKVTDTEAFF
>once|TRBJ2-1|TRBV7-2|TRBD1|15
TGTGCCAGCAGCTTAGCAGGGGGCGCTTACAATGAGCAGTTCTTC
CASSLAGGAYNEQFF
>once|TRBJ2-5|TRBV6-2/TRBV6-3|.|15
TGTGCCAGCAGTTACGGGGCTCTCTACCAAGAGACCCAGTACTTC
CASSYGALYQETQYF
>.|TRBJ1-1|TRBV30|TRBD1|16
TGTGCCTGGAGTGGGCCCCCTACAGGGGCCGGTCGTGAAGCTTTCTTT
CAWSGPPTGAGREAFF
>.|TRBJ1-1|TRBV7-3|TRBD1|13
TGTGCCAGCAGTCCAGGGGGGTGGACTGAAGCTTTCTTT
CASSPGGWTEAFF
>.|TRBJ2-1|TRBV21-1|.|15
TGTGCCAGCAGCAAAGTGGGAGTTCCCTACAATGAGCAGTTCTTC
CASSKVGVPYNEQFF
>once|TRBJ2-1|TRBV7-5|.|15
TGTGCCAGAATCCCCCCGCGTAGCTCCTACAATGAGCAGTTCTTC
CARIPPRSSYNEQFF
>.|TRBJ2-3|TRBV6-5|.|13
TGTGCCAGCGAAGGGGTTAACACAGATACGCAGTATTTT
CASEGVNTDTQYF
>.|TRBJ1-2|TRBV6-4|.|12
TGTGCCAGCAGGGTTAACTTCTATGGCTACACCTTC
CASRVNFYGYTF
>.|TRBJ2-1|TRBV6-2/TRBV6-3|.|11
TGTGCCAGCAGTCGGGACAATGAGCAGTTCTTC
CASSRDNEQFF
>.|TRBJ1-1|TRBV5-1|.|15
TGCGCCAGCAGCTTGGCGCCGGATCCGAACACTGAAGCTTTCTTT
CASSLAPDPNTEAFF
>few|TRBJ2-1|TRBV10-2|TRBD2|18
TGCGCCAGCAGTGAGTCCCCCGGGACTAGCGGGAGGGGGAATGAGCAGTTCTTC
CASSESPGTSGRGNEQFF
>.|TRBJ1-2|TRBV6-1|TRBD1|16
TGTGCCAGCAGTGAATACCCGATGGACAGGAACTATGGCTACACCTTC
CASSEYPMDRNYGYTF
>.|TRBJ1-1|TRBV3-1/TRBV3-2|.|18
TGTGCCAGCAGCAGAAGGTCCCTGGGGGGCCCAATGAACACTGAAGCTTTCTTT
CASSRRSLGGPMNTEAFF
>.|TRBJ2-3|TRBV3-1/TRBV3-2|.|17
TGTGCCAGCAGCCAAGATCCCCCGGGACTTGTCACAGATACGCAGTATTTT
CASSQDPPGLVTDTQYF
>.|TRBJ2-1|TRBV27|.|14
TGTGCCAGCAGTTTTGGGTCCAGAGGGAATGAGCAGTTCTTC
CASSFGSRGNEQFF
>.|TRBJ2-7|TRBV3-1/TRBV3-2|.|15
TGTGCCAGCAGCCAAGAAGGCCTAGGGTTCTACGAGCAGTACTTC
CASSQEGLGFYEQYF